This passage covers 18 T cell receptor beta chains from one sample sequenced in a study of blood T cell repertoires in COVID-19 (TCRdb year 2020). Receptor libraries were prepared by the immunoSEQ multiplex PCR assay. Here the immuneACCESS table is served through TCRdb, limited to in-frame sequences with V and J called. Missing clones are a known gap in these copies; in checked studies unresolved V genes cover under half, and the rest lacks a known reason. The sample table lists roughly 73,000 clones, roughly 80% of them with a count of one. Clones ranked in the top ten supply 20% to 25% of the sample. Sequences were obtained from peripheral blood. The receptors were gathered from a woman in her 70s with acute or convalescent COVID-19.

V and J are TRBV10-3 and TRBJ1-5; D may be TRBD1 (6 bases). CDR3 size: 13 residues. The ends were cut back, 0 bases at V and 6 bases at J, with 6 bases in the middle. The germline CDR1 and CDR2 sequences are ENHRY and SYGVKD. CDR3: CAISESDSQPQHF. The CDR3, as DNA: TGTGCCATCAGTGAGTCGGACAGTCAGCCCCAGCATTTT.

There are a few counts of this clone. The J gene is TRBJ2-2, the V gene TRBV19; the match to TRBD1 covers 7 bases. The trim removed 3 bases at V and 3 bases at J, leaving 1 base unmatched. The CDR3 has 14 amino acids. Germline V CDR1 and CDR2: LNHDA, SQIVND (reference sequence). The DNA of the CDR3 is TGTGCCAGTAGTATGACAGGGTACACCGGGGAGCTGTTTTTT. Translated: CASSMTGYTGELFF.

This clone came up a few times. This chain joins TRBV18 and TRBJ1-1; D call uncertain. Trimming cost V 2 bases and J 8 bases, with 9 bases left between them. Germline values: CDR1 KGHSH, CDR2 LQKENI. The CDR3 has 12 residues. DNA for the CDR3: TGTGCCAGCTCACCAATGGCATTGGAAGCTTTCTTT. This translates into CASSPMALEAFF.

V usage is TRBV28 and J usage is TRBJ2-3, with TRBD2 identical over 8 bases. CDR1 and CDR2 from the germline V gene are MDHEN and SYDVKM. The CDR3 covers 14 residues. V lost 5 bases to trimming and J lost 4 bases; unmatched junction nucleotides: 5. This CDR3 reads CASSQGLGADTQYF. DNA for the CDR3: TGTGCCAGCAGTCAGGGACTAGGGGCAGATACGCAGTATTTT.

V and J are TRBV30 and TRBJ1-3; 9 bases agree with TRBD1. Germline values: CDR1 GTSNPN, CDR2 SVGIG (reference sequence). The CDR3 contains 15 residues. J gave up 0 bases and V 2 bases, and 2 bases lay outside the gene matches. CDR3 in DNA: TGTGCCTGGAGTAGGACAGGGGACTCTGGAAACACCATATATTTT. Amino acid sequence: CAWSRTGDSGNTIYF.

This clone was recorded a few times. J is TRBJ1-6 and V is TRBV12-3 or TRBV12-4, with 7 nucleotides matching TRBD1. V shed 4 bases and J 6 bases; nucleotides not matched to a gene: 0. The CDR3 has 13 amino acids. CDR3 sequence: CASSSGGNSPLHF. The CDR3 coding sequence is TGTGCCAGCAGTTCAGGGGGTAATTCACCCCTCCACTTT.

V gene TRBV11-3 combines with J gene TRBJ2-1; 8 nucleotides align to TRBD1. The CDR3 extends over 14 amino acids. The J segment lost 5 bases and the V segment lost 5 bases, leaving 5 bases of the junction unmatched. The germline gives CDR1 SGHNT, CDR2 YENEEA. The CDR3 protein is CASSIRTGNNEQFF. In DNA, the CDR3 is TGTGCCAGCAGCATCAGGACAGGGAACAATGAGCAGTTCTTC.

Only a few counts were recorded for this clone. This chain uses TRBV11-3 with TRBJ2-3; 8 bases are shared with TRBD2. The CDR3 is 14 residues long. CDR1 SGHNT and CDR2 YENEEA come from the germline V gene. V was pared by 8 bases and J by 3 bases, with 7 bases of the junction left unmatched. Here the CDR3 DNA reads TGTGCCAGCCGGAGCGGGAGCTCAACAGATACGCAGTATTTT. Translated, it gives CASRSGSSTDTQYF.

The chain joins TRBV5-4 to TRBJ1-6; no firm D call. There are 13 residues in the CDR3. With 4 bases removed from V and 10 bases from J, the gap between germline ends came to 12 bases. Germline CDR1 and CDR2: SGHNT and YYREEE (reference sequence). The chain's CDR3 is CASSPGPESPLHF. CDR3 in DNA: TGTGCCAGCAGCCCTGGCCCGGAGTCACCCCTCCACTTT.

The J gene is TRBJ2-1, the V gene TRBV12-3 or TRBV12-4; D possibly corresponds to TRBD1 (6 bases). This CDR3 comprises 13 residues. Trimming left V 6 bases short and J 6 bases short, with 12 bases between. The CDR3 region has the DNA TGTGCCAGCAGCTACCAGGGGCCCAATGAGCAGTTCTTC. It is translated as CASSYQGPNEQFF.

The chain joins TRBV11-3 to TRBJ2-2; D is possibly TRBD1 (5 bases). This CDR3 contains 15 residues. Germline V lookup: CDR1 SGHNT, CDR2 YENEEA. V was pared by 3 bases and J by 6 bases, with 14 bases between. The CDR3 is CASSFQQAFAGELFF. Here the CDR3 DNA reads TGTGCCAGCAGCTTTCAACAGGCCTTCGCCGGGGAGCTGTTTTTT. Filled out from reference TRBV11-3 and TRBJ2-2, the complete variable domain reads EAGVVQSPRYKIIEKKQPVAFWCNPISGHNTLYWYLQNLGQGPELLIRYENEEAVDDSQLPKDRFSAERLKGVDSTLKIQPAELGDSAVYLCASSFQQAFAGELFFGEGSRLTVL.

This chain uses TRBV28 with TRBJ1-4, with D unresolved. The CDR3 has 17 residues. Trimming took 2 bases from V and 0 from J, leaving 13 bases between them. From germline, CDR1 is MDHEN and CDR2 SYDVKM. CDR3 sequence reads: CASSLPHRQATNEKLFF. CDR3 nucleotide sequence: TGTGCCAGCAGTTTACCCCATAGACAAGCAACTAATGAAAAACTGTTTTTT.

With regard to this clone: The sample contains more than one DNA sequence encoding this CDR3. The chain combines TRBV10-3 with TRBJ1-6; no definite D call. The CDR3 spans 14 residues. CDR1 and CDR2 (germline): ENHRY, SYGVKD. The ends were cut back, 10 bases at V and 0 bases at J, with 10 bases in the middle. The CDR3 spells CATLSSSYNSPLHF. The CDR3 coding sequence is TGTGCCACCCTATCGAGCTCCTATAATTCACCCCTCCACTTT.

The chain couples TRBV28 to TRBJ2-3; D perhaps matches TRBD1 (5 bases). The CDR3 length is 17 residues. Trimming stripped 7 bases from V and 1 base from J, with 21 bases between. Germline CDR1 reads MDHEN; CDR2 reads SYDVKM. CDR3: CASTINGYRIRTDTQYF. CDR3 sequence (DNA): TGTGCCAGCACCATAAACGGATACAGGATCCGCACAGATACGCAGTATTTT.

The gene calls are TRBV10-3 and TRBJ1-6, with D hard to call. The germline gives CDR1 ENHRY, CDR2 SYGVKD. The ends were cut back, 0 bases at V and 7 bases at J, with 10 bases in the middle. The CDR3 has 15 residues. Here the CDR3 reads CAISESEGGNSPLHF. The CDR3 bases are TGTGCCATCAGTGAGTCGGAGGGAGGGAATTCACCCCTCCACTTT.

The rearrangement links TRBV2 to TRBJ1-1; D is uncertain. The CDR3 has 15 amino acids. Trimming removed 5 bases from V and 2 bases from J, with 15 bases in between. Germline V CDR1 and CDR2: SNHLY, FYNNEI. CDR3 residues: CASSKEVGGNTEAFF. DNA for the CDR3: TGTGCCAGCAGTAAAGAGGTCGGCGGCAACACTGAAGCTTTCTTT.

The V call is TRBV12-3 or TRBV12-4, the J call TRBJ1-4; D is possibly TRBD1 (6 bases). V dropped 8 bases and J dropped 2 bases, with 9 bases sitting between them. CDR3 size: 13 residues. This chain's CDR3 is CASRRGTNEKLFF. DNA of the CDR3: TGTGCCAGCCGCAGGGGTACTAATGAAAAACTGTTTTTT.

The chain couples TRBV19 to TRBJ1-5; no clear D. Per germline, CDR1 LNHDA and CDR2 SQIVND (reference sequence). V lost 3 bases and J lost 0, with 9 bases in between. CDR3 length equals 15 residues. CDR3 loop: CASSIIRYSNQPQHF. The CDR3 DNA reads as TGTGCCAGTAGTATTATCAGGTATAGCAATCAGCCCCAGCATTTT.